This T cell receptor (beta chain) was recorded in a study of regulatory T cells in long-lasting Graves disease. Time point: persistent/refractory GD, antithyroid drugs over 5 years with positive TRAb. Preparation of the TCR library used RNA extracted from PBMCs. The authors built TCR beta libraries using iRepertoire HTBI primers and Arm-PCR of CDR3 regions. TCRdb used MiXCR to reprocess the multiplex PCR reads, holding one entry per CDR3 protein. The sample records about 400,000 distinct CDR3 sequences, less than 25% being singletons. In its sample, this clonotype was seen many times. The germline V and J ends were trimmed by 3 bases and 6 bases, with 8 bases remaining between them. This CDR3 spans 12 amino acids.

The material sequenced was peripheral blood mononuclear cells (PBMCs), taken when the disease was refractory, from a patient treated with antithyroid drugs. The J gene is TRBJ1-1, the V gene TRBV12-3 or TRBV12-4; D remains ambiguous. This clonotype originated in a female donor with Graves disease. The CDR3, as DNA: TGTGCCAGCAGTTTCACTCCCGCTGAAGCTTTCTTT. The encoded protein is CASSFTPAEAFF.